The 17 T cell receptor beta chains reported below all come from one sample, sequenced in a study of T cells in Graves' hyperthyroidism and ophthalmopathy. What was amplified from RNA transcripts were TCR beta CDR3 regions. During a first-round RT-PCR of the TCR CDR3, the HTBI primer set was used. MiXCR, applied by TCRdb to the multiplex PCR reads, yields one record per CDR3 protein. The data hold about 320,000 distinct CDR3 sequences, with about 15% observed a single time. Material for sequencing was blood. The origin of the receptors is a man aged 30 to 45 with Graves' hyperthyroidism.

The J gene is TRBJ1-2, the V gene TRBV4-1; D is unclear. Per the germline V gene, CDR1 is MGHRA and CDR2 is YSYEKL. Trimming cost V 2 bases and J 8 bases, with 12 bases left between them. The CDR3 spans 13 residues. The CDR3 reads CASSQRVFGGYTF. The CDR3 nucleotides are TGCGCCAGCAGCCAAAGGGTGTTCGGGGGCTACACCTTC.

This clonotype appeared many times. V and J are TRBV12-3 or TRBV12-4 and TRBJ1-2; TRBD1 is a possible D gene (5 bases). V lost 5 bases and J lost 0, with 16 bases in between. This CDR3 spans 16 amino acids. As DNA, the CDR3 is TGTGCCAGCAGTGAGTACAGGACGCGTACTAACTATGGCTACACCTTC. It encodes CASSEYRTRTNYGYTF.

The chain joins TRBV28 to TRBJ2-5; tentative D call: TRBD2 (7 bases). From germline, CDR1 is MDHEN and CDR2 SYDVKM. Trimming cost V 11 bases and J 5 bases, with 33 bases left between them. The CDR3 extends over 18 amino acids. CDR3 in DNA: TGTGCCGGCGACAAACGGGGGCTAGCGGTCCGGGCCGAGGAGACCCAGTACTTC. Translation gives CAGDKRGLAVRAEETQYF.

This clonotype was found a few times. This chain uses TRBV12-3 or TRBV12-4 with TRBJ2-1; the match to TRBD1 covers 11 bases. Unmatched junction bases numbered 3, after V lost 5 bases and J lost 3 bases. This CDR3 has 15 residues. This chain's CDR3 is CASSAGTGGYNEQFF. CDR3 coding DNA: TGTGCCAGCAGTGCCGGGACAGGGGGCTACAATGAGCAGTTCTTC.

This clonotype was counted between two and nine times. For the CDR3, the DNA is TGTGCCAGCAGCCCGATTTATGTTGATGAAAAACTGTTTTTT. Amino acid sequence: CASSPIYVDEKLFF. The chain couples TRBV28 to TRBJ1-4; D unclear. V lost 6 bases to trimming and J lost 6 bases, with 14 bases between them. This CDR3 comprises 14 residues. Germline assignment: CDR1 MDHEN and CDR2 SYDVKM.

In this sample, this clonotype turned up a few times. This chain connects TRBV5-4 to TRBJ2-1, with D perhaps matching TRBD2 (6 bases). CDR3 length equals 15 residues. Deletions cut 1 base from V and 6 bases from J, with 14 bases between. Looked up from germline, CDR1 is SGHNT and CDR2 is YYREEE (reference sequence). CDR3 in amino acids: CASSLYGSRANEQFF. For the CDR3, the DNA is TGTGCCAGCAGCTTGTACGGGAGCAGAGCCAATGAGCAGTTCTTC.

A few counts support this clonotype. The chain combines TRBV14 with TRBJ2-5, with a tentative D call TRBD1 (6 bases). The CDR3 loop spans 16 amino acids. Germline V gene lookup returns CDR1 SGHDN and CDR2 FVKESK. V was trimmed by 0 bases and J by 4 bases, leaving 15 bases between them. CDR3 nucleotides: TGTGCCAGCAGCCAAGACCGAGACAGGCTTGGAGAGACCCAGTACTTC. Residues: CASSQDRDRLGETQYF.

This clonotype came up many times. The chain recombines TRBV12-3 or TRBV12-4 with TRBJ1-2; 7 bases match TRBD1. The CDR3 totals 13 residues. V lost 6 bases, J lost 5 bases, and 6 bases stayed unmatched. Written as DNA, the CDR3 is TGTGCCAGCAGCCCGGGACAGATGTATGGCTACACCTTC. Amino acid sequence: CASSPGQMYGYTF.

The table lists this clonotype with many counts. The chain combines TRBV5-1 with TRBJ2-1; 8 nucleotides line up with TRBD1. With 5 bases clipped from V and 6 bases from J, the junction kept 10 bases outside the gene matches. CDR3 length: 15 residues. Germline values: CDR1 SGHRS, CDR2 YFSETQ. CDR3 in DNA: TGCGCCAGCAGATCCGGGACAGGCTCGGGCAATGAGCAGTTCTTC. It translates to CASRSGTGSGNEQFF.

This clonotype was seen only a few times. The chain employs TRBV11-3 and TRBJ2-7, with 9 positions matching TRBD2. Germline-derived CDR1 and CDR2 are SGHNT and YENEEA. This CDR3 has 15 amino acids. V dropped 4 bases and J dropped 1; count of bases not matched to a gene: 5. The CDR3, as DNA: TGTGCCAGCAGCTCGCGGGAGGGTAGTTCCTACGAGCAGTACTTC. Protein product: CASSSREGSSYEQYF.

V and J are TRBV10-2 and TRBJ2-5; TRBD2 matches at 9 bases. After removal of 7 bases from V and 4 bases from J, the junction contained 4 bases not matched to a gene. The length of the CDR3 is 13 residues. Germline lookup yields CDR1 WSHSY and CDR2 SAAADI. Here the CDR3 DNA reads TGCGCCAGCAACCAACTAGCGGGAGAGACCCAGTACTTC. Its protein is CASNQLAGETQYF.

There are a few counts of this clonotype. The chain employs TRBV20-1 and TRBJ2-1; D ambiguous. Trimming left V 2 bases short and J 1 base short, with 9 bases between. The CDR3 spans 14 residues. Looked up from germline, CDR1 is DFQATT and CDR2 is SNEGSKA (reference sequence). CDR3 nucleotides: TGCAGTGCTAGATTTGGACCATCCTACAATGAGCAGTTCTTC. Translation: CSARFGPSYNEQFF.

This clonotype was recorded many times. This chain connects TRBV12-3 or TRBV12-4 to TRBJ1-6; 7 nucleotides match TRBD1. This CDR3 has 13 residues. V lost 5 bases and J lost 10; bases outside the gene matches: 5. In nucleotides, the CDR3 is TGTGCCAGCAGTCCCCAGGGGGGCTCACCCCTCCACTTT. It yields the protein CASSPQGGSPLHF.

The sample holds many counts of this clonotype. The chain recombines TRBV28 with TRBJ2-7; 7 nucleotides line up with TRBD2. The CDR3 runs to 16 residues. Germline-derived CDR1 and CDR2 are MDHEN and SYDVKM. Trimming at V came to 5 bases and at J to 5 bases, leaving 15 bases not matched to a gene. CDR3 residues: CASSPERDRSVDEQYF. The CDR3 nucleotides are TGTGCCAGCAGTCCCGAGCGGGATCGGTCCGTGGACGAGCAGTACTTC.

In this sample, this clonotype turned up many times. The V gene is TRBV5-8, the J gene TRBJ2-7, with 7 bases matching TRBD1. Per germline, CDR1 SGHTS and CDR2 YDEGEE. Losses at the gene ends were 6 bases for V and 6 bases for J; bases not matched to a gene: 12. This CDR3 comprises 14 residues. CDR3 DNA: TGTGCCAGCAATCGACAGGGCATTCCAACCGAGCAGTACTTC. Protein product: CASNRQGIPTEQYF.

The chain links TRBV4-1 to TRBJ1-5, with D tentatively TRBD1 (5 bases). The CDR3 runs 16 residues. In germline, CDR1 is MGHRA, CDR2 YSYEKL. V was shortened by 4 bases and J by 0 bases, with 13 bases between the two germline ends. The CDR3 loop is CASSPQGLGSNQPQHF. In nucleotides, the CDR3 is TGCGCCAGCAGCCCCCAGGGTCTAGGTAGCAATCAGCCCCAGCATTTT.

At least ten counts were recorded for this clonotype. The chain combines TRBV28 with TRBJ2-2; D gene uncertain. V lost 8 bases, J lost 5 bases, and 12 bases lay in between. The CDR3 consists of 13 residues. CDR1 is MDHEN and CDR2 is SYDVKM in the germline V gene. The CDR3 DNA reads TGTGCCAGCTCAACTCCCGGTACCGGGGAGCTGTTTTTT. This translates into CASSTPGTGELFF.